Listed below are T cell receptor beta chains from one sample, sequenced in a study of T-cell memory formation after mild COVID-19. TCRdb used MiXCR to reprocess the 5' RACE reads, holding one entry per CDR3 protein. The data contain about 100,000 distinct CDR3 sequences, around an eighth of them seen just once; the ten biggest clones take up about 39%. Sample: PBMCs or a T cell subset sorted from them (not recorded which). Receptor source: a man aged 18-30 years who had mild COVID-19 (a few samples of this study predate the infection). Cell type and time point are not known. Each CDR3 is given with its conserved first and last residue. The D gene is left open where the match is weak. Rows may omit the clone size; those that give it use once, few, many or a size class.

V gene	clone size	J gene	D gene	CDR3 protein	CDR3 DNA
TRBV12-3/TRBV12-4	-	TRBJ2-7	TRBD1	CASSLSGTAPTEQYF	TGTGCCAGCAGTTTGTCCGGGACAGCACCCACCGAGCAGTACTTC
TRBV11-2	few	TRBJ2-7	TRBD1	CASSFGTGADEQYF	TGTGCCAGCAGCTTTGGGACAGGGGCTGACGAGCAGTACTTC
TRBV4-1	few	TRBJ1-1	-	CASSQAALGGDTEAFF	TGCGCCAGCAGCCAAGCAGCCCTAGGCGGTGACACTGAAGCTTTCTTT
TRBV6-2/TRBV6-3	few	TRBJ2-1	-	CASRHRGAYYNEQFF	TGTGCCAGCAGACACCGGGGGGCCTACTACAATGAGCAGTTCTTC
TRBV4-3	many	TRBJ2-3	TRBD1	CASSQSGQGITDTQYF	TGCGCCAGCAGCCAATCCGGACAGGGGATCACAGATACGCAGTATTTT
TRBV9	-	TRBJ1-4	TRBD1	CASSSHGTENEKLFF	TGTGCCAGCAGCTCACACGGGACAGAGAATGAAAAACTGTTTTTT
TRBV6-5	few	TRBJ2-6	-	CASSRRHVAILTPLGRANVLTF	TGTGCCAGCAGCCGCAGACATGTCGCTATACTCACCCCGCTGGGAAGGGCCAACGTCCTGACTTTC
TRBV7-9	once	TRBJ2-1	TRBD1	CASSLPPTGGSFLSSNNEQFF	TGTGCCAGCAGCTTACCCCCGACAGGGGGTTCTTTTCTGTCCAGCAACAATGAGCAGTTCTTC
TRBV5-6	-	TRBJ2-3	TRBD2	CASSWMTSGRTDTQYF	TGTGCCAGCAGCTGGATGACTAGCGGACGTACAGATACGCAGTATTTT
TRBV7-6	-	TRBJ2-1	TRBD2	CASSSQRGGFEQFF	TGTGCCAGCAGCTCCCAGCGGGGGGGCTTCGAGCAGTTCTTC
TRBV21-1	few	TRBJ1-1	-	CASGTGDTEAFF	TGTGCCAGCGGAACAGGGGACACTGAAGCTTTCTTT
TRBV5-4	many	TRBJ2-7	TRBD1	CASSLGQGPYEQYF	TGTGCCAGCAGCTTGGGACAGGGGCCCTACGAGCAGTACTTC
TRBV5-4	few	TRBJ2-7	-	CASSPGTGVGQYF	TGTGCCAGCAGTCCCGGGACCGGCGTAGGGCAGTACTTC
TRBV11-1	-	TRBJ2-3	TRBD2	CASSSAAGVDTQYF	TGTGCCAGCAGCTCAGCGGCGGGGGTAGATACGCAGTATTTT
TRBV7-6	few	TRBJ1-4	TRBD1	CASSLSRPTGPNEKLFF	TGTGCCAGCAGCTTATCACGACCGACAGGGCCGAATGAAAAACTGTTTTTT
TRBV25-1	many	TRBJ2-2	-	CASSYLGYRELFF	TGTGCCAGCAGTTACCTTGGCTATCGGGAGCTGTTTTTT
TRBV5-1	-	TRBJ1-4	-	CASSTATGGEKLFF	TGCGCCAGCAGCACCGCTACGGGTGGGGAAAAACTGTTTTTT
TRBV20-1	-	TRBJ2-2	TRBD2	CSASLKRGTSNTGELFF	TGCAGTGCTAGTCTTAAGCGGGGTACATCGAACACCGGGGAGCTGTTTTTT
TRBV12-3/TRBV12-4	-	TRBJ2-7	-	CASSHVSYEQYF	TGTGCCAGCAGTCATGTTAGCTACGAGCAGTACTTC
TRBV9	few	TRBJ2-7	-	CASSRKDAPLSYEQYF	TGTGCCAGCAGCAGAAAGGACGCTCCCCTTAGCTACGAGCAGTACTTC
TRBV5-1	-	TRBJ1-2	-	CASSPGVNGGLGYTF	TGCGCCAGCAGCCCAGGGGTGAATGGGGGGCTTGGCTACACCTTC
TRBV4-1	-	TRBJ1-4	-	CASSRVTTNEKLFF	TGCGCCAGCAGCCGGGTCACAACTAATGAAAAACTGTTTTTT
TRBV6-5	few	TRBJ1-6	TRBD1	CASSFNLGTVPSPLHF	TGTGCCAGCAGTTTCAACCTAGGGACAGTACCATCACCCCTCCACTTT
TRBV4-1	-	TRBJ2-3	TRBD2	CASSQVLAGVTDTQYF	TGCGCCAGCAGCCAGGTACTAGCGGGGGTCACAGATACGCAGTATTTT
TRBV7-3	few	TRBJ2-7	TRBD2	CASSLIAGDPYEQYF	TGTGCCAGCAGCTTAATTGCGGGGGATCCCTACGAGCAGTACTTC
TRBV4-3	few	TRBJ1-2	-	CASSQVWQDGLSDYGYTF	TGCGCCAGCAGCCAAGTGTGGCAAGATGGTCTATCGGATTATGGCTACACCTTC
TRBV5-1	-	TRBJ2-7	-	CASTYGDNHYEQYF	TGCGCCAGTACGTACGGGGACAATCATTACGAGCAGTACTTC
TRBV15	few	TRBJ2-7	-	CATSRENMDSYEQYF	TGTGCCACCAGCAGAGAGAACATGGATTCCTACGAGCAGTACTTC
TRBV7-9	few	TRBJ2-3	-	CASSPPRWGTVTDTQYF	TGTGCCAGCAGCCCCCCCCGGTGGGGAACGGTGACAGATACGCAGTATTTT
TRBV7-9	many	TRBJ2-1	TRBD2	CASSRLAGGQDEQFF	TGTGCCAGCAGCCGACTAGCGGGGGGGCAGGATGAGCAGTTCTTC
TRBV4-2	few	TRBJ2-5	TRBD2	CASSQDGGGEKETQYF	TGTGCCAGCAGCCAAGATGGCGGGGGGGAGAAAGAGACCCAGTACTTC
TRBV4-1	many	TRBJ2-3	-	CASSSKGGAADTQYF	TGCGCCAGCAGCAGTAAGGGGGGAGCCGCAGATACGCAGTATTTT
TRBV10-3	-	TRBJ2-7	-	CAITYRTPYEQYF	TGTGCCATCACCTACAGGACACCCTACGAGCAGTACTTC
TRBV5-5	many	TRBJ2-6	TRBD1	CASSVVPGQASRSGANVLTF	TGTGCCAGCAGCGTCGTCCCGGGACAGGCTTCAAGGTCTGGGGCCAACGTCCTGACTTTC
TRBV12-3/TRBV12-4	-	TRBJ1-1	-	CASTRAGTETEAFF	TGTGCCAGCACCCGGGCCGGGACGGAAACTGAAGCTTTCTTT
TRBV5-1	few	TRBJ2-3	-	CASSPYGWATDTQYF	TGCGCCAGCAGCCCGTACGGGTGGGCTACAGATACGCAGTATTTT
TRBV6-4	-	TRBJ2-1	TRBD2	CASSGTSHNEQFF	TGTGCCAGCTCCGGGACTAGCCACAATGAGCAGTTCTTC
TRBV5-1	-	TRBJ2-5	-	CASSLAQGGGETQYF	TGCGCCAGCAGCTTGGCCCAGGGAGGAGGAGAGACCCAGTACTTC
TRBV15	-	TRBJ2-1	-	CATSRGSSRHNEQFF	TGTGCCACCAGCAGAGGATCTAGCCGCCACAATGAGCAGTTCTTC
TRBV20-1	few	TRBJ2-1	TRBD2	CSAHGTSGGYEQFF	TGCAGTGCTCATGGGACTAGCGGGGGGTATGAGCAGTTCTTC
TRBV12-3/TRBV12-4	many	TRBJ2-1	TRBD2	CASSLTGGSYNEQFF	TGTGCCAGCAGTTTGACGGGGGGGTCCTACAATGAGCAGTTCTTC